The T cell receptor (beta chain) described here comes from a study of vaccination effects on CD4 cells after COVID-19. Antigen-specific CD4+ T cells were expanded (with viral peptide pools) by the ViraFEST assay ahead of sequencing. After more than 8 days in culture, the CD4+ T cells were isolated. Two doses of BNT162b2 or mRNA-1273 vaccine were administered to participants. Clones were read by immunoSEQ multiplex PCR, and TCRdb kept only the in-frame ones, dropping some. The profile covers 15,000 to 20,000 clones, with 70% to 80% appearing a single time and approximately 20% taken by the ten largest. On this clone: The antigen remains unidentified.

The source is a human donor who received a COVID-19 vaccine. The material was CD4+ T cells from PBMCs cultured with HCoV-NL63 spike peptides, obtained after COVID-19 vaccination.

The CDR3: CASSFSGGSSEQYF. DNA of the CDR3: TGCGCCAGCAGCTTCAGCGGGGGGAGCAGCGAGCAGTACTTC. The chain links TRBV5-1 to TRBJ2-7; TRBD2 matches at 9 bases. V was clipped by 2 bases and J by 6 bases; unmatched bases: 6. There are 14 residues in the CDR3. Germline-derived CDR1 and CDR2 are SGHRS and YFSETQ.